This T cell receptor (beta chain) was captured in a study of T cells in Graves' hyperthyroidism and ophthalmopathy. Study-wide findings and caveats: Most thyroid clonotypes expanded above 0.001 were also detected in blood.

The CDR3 runs to 14 residues. Germline CDR1 reads LNHNV; CDR2 reads YYDKDF (reference sequence). V lost 1 base and J 3 bases, leaving 10 bases between the germline ends. RNA transcripts provided the source from which TCR beta CDR3 regions were amplified. In the first-round RT-PCR of the TCR CDR3, the HTBI primer set was used. TCRdb fed the multiplex PCR reads into MiXCR, producing one record per CDR3 protein. The table shows 600,000 or so distinct CDR3 sequences, with around 45% occurring only once. Clinicians diagnosed patients from clinical symptoms, serum thyroxine and TRAb, thyroid ultrasound and orbital computed tomography. On this clonotype itself: Antigen: not known.

This sequence was found in a young woman with Graves' hyperthyroidism. J is TRBJ2-7 and V is TRBV15; D uncertain. The specimen was peripheral blood or thyroid tissue (not recorded which). CDR3 nucleotide sequence: TGTGCCACCAGCAGAGCACGACTGAACTACGAGCAGTACTTC. Translating gives CATSRARLNYEQYF.